One and the same sample provided the 32 T cell receptor beta chains below, sequenced in a study of T cells after yellow fever vaccination. TCRdb called the 5' RACE reads again in MiXCR, with one record for every CDR3 protein. The sample consists of about 150,000 distinct CDR3 sequences, about 6% of them appearing once. This sample comprised CD4+ T cells sorted from PBMCs, obtained on the day of the first yellow fever vaccination. The source is a man between 18 and 35 years old who received the YFV17D yellow fever vaccine.

The chain employs TRBV6-2 or TRBV6-3 and TRBJ1-5; 10 bases line up with TRBD1. The V gene end was trimmed by 4 bases and the J gene end by 4 bases; junction bases not matched to a gene: 7. This CDR3 is 16 amino acids long. CDR1 and CDR2 from the germline V gene are MNHEY and SVGEGT. The CDR3 coding sequence is TGTGCCAGCAGTTCCCTGGACAGGGGGGATAATCAGCCCCAGCATTTT. It yields the protein CASSSLDRGDNQPQHF.

This clonotype showed up just a few times. V is TRBV12-3 or TRBV12-4 and J is TRBJ1-4, with D unresolved. Trimming removed 8 bases from V and 7 bases from J, with 20 bases in between. The CDR3 has 15 residues. The CDR3 region is CASAINSGFIEKLFF. The CDR3 region has the DNA TGTGCCAGCGCCATTAACAGCGGGTTTATTGAAAAACTGTTTTTT.

This clonotype was recorded many times. The chain has TRBV12-3 or TRBV12-4 and TRBJ2-3, with 9 positions matching TRBD2. The CDR3 covers 14 residues. Trimming took 5 bases from V and 4 from J; bases not matched to a gene: 4. For the CDR3, the DNA is TGTGCCAGCAGTCCCGGACTAGCGCCAGATACGCAGTATTTT. Amino acids: CASSPGLAPDTQYF.

A remark on this clonotype: A much bigger clone sits one base away, suggesting this may be a read error. This chain links TRBV4-1 with TRBJ2-1, with D possibly matching TRBD2 (5 bases). Germline V lookup: CDR1 MGHRA, CDR2 YSYEKL. The CDR3 has 16 amino acids. In DNA form, the CDR3 reads TGCGCCTGCAGCCAACCTGTACGGGGAAGCTACAATGAGCAGTTCTTC. It translates to CACSQPVRGSYNEQFF.

This clonotype was found many times. The gene calls are TRBV5-1 and TRBJ2-3; the D is unclear. The CDR3 loop spans 13 amino acids. The germline gives CDR1 SGHRS, CDR2 YFSETQ. Trimming removed 3 bases at V and 4 bases at J, with 9 bases between. This CDR3 reads CASSSILADTQYF. CDR3 in DNA: TGCGCCAGCAGCTCCATCCTTGCAGATACGCAGTATTTT.

This clonotype was picked up a small number of times. This sequence joins TRBV11-2 and TRBJ2-3, with 7 bases lining up with TRBD1. Germline lookup yields CDR1 SGHAT and CDR2 FQNNGV. V lost 4 bases, J lost 2 bases, and 6 bases stayed unmatched. The length of the CDR3 is 15 residues. The CDR3 here is CASSWARGPTDTQYF. The CDR3 DNA reads as TGTGCCAGCAGCTGGGCTAGGGGGCCCACAGATACGCAGTATTTT.

This clonotype was detected only a few times. The CDR3 DNA reads as TGTGCCAGCTCACCTGGACAGGCGAGCAATCAGCCCCAGCATTTT. Translation gives CASSPGQASNQPQHF. The genes are TRBV18 and TRBJ1-5, with 7 bases fitting TRBD1. CDR1 is KGHSH, CDR2 LQKENI, per germline. CDR3 size: 15 residues. The V segment lost 3 bases and the J segment 1 base; nucleotides outside the gene matches: 3.

This clonotype came up a few times. This sequence joins TRBV5-1 and TRBJ1-5, with D unclear. The length of the CDR3 is 14 residues. The germline CDR1 and CDR2 sequences are SGHRS and YFSETQ. V shed 0 bases and J shed 5 bases, with 9 bases lying between them. CDR3 amino acids: CASSLGSVDQPQHF. As DNA, the CDR3 is TGCGCCAGCAGCTTGGGGTCAGTTGATCAGCCCCAGCATTTT.

This clonotype was detected only a few times. The gene calls are TRBV7-7 and TRBJ2-5, with D perhaps TRBD2 (5 bases). The germline V and J ends were trimmed by 5 bases and 3 bases, with 10 bases remaining between them. CDR1 is SSHAT, CDR2 FNYEAQ, per germline (reference sequence). The CDR3 extends over 13 amino acids. CDR3 sequence: CASSMDGEETQYF. The CDR3 DNA is TGTGCCAGCAGCATGGACGGGGAAGAGACCCAGTACTTC. Complete variable domain (other parts from reference TRBV7-7 and TRBJ2-5): GAGVSQSPRYKVTKRGQDVTLRCDPISSHATLYWYQQALGQGPEFLTYFNYEAQPDKSGLPSDRFSAERPEGSISTLTIQRTEQRDSAMYRCASSMDGEETQYFGPGTRLLVL.

This clonotype has a handful of counts. The rearrangement links TRBV7-2 to TRBJ2-7; D is unresolved. The CDR3 is made up of 12 amino acids. V lost 8 bases and J 3 bases, leaving 11 bases between the germline ends. From germline, CDR1 is SGHTA and CDR2 FQGNSA. The CDR3 nucleotides read TGTGCCAGCGGTTCCGACCGCTACGAGCAGTACTTC. This encodes CASGSDRYEQYF.

The chain carries TRBV5-4 and TRBJ2-4; D is possibly TRBD2 (6 bases). CDR1 and CDR2 from the germline V gene are SGHNT and YYREEE (reference sequence). The germline V and J ends were trimmed by 3 bases and 1 base, with 17 bases remaining between them. The CDR3 sequence is 17 residues long. The chain's CDR3 is CASSSKGGARAKNIQYF. Written as DNA, the CDR3 is TGTGCCAGCAGCTCTAAGGGCGGGGCGCGGGCCAAAAACATTCAGTACTTC. Using reference TRBV5-4 and TRBJ2-4 for the parts outside the CDR3, the full variable domain is ETGVTQSPTHLIKTRGQQVTLRCSSQSGHNTVSWYQQALGQGPQFIFQYYREEENGRGNFPPRFSGLQFPNYSSELNVNALELDDSALYLCASSSKGGARAKNIQYFGAGTRLSVL.

The genes are TRBV25-1 and TRBJ2-1, with 7 bases identical to TRBD1. Per germline, CDR1 MGHDK and CDR2 SYGVNS. V shed 3 bases and J 5 bases; nucleotides not matched to a gene: 7. This CDR3 contains 15 residues. The CDR3 loop is CASSDSETGNNEQFF. In DNA, the CDR3 is TGTGCCAGCAGTGACTCCGAGACAGGGAACAATGAGCAGTTCTTC.

This clonotype was counted at least ten times. This chain connects TRBV3-1 to TRBJ2-5; a possible D gene is TRBD1 (6 bases). The germline V gene encodes CDR1 LGHDT and CDR2 YNNKEL (reference sequence). CDR3 length: 15 residues. Trimming pared 4 bases from V and 4 bases from J, leaving 16 bases between. The chain's CDR3 is CASSRNTGLPETQYF. CDR3 DNA sequence: TGTGCCAGCAGCCGGAACACAGGGCTCCCAGAGACCCAGTACTTC.

This clonotype was seen ten or more times. The chain is built from TRBV6-2 or TRBV6-3 and TRBJ2-2, with D possibly matching TRBD1 (6 bases). There are 16 residues in the CDR3. Trimming pared 2 bases from V and 1 base from J, leaving 11 bases between. CDR1 is MNHEY, CDR2 SVGEGT, per germline. The CDR3 DNA reads as TGTGCCAGCAGTTACACCTCGGGACAGAACACCGGGGAGCTGTTTTTT. Translating gives CASSYTSGQNTGELFF.

This clonotype was counted many times. The CDR3 sequence is CASSSNPPGQREEKLFF. In nucleotides, the CDR3 is TGCGCCAGCAGCTCCAATCCCCCGGGACAGCGGGAGGAAAAACTGTTTTTT. The J gene is TRBJ1-4, the V gene TRBV5-1; 7 bases match TRBD1. The CDR3 has 17 amino acids. J gave up 8 bases and V 3 bases, and 16 bases lay outside the gene matches. Germline CDR1 is SGHRS and CDR2 is YFSETQ.

This clonotype showed up many times. The J gene is TRBJ1-1, the V gene TRBV18; 7 nucleotides align to TRBD1. The CDR3 extends over 16 amino acids. With 1 base clipped from V and 5 bases from J, the junction kept 10 bases outside the gene matches. The germline CDR1 and CDR2 sequences are KGHSH and LQKENI. CDR3: CASSPRRPSRGTEAFF. DNA for the CDR3: TGTGCCAGCTCACCACGACGGCCCTCCAGGGGGACTGAAGCTTTCTTT. The whole variable domain, remainder taken from reference TRBV18 and TRBJ1-1, is NAGVMQNPRHLVRRRGQEARLRCSPMKGHSHVYWYRQLPEEGLKFMVYLQKENIIDESGMPKERFSAEFPKEGPSILRIQQVVRGDSAAYFCASSPRRPSRGTEAFFGQGTRLTVV.

This clonotype was detected ten times or more. DNA for the CDR3: TGTGCCAGTAGTCCGGGCAGGGGGCCCACCGGGGAGCTGTTTTTT. It codes for CASSPGRGPTGELFF. The genes are TRBV19 and TRBJ2-2; 8 bases match TRBD1. V was clipped by 5 bases and J by 4 bases; unmatched bases: 6. The CDR3 contains 15 residues. Germline loops: CDR1 LNHDA, CDR2 SQIVND (reference sequence).

This clonotype has at least ten counts. V usage is TRBV9 and J usage is TRBJ1-2, with TRBD1 matching 8 bases. CDR1 and CDR2 from the germline V gene are SGDLS and YYNGEE. The junction had 10 bases not matched to a gene; V was cut back by 3 bases and J by 6 bases. This CDR3 spans 15 amino acids. The CDR3 DNA sequence: TGTGCCAGCAGCGGTGCGGGACAGGTTTGGGATGGCTACACCTTC. This codes for CASSGAGQVWDGYTF.

This clonotype has more than one count but fewer than ten. This chain links TRBV18 with TRBJ1-2; TRBD1 aligns across 8 bases. The germline CDR1 and CDR2 sequences are KGHSH and LQKENI. The J segment lost 2 bases and the V segment lost 3 bases, leaving 5 bases of the junction unmatched. This CDR3 comprises 15 residues. Written as DNA, the CDR3 is TGTGCCAGCTCACCTAATACAGGGGGAAACTATGGCTACACCTTC. It specifies CASSPNTGGNYGYTF. The complete variable domain, with remaining parts taken from reference TRBV18 and TRBJ1-2, reads NAGVMQNPRHLVRRRGQEARLRCSPMKGHSHVYWYRQLPEEGLKFMVYLQKENIIDESGMPKERFSAEFPKEGPSILRIQQVVRGDSAAYFCASSPNTGGNYGYTFGSGTRLTVV.

This clonotype was seen at least ten times. The chain employs TRBV20-1 and TRBJ2-5; D perhaps matches TRBD2 (5 bases). Germline V gene data show CDR1 as DFQATT and CDR2 as SNEGSKA (reference sequence). V lost 4 bases and J 4 bases, leaving 10 bases between the germline ends. The CDR3 extends over 12 amino acids. CDR3 sequence (DNA): TGCAGTGCTACGATGGCGGGAGAGACCCAGTACTTC. This sequence encodes CSATMAGETQYF.

This clonotype was seen only a few times. The chain recombines TRBV20-1 with TRBJ2-7; 10 nucleotides match TRBD2. CDR3 length equals 13 residues. Germline V lookup: CDR1 DFQATT, CDR2 SNEGSKA (reference sequence). The junction had 6 bases not matched to a gene; V was cut back by 4 bases and J by 6 bases. DNA of the CDR3: TGCAGTGCTAAGATAGCGGGGGGTCGCGAGCAGTACTTC. Residues: CSAKIAGGREQYF.

This chain joins TRBV5-5 and TRBJ1-5; TRBD1 is a possible D gene (6 bases). Trimming cost V 3 bases and J 5 bases, with 15 bases left between them. This CDR3 spans 15 amino acids. Germline CDR1 reads SGHKS; CDR2 reads YYEKEE (reference sequence). CDR3 nucleotide sequence: TGTGCCAGCAGCTACTACGGACAGCGTGATCAGCCCCAGCATTTT. This translates into CASSYYGQRDQPQHF.

The rearrangement joins TRBV25-1 to TRBJ2-1; 11 nucleotides match TRBD2. With V trimmed by 8 bases and J by 8 bases, 5 bases remained unmatched. The CDR3 has 13 amino acids. The germline CDR1 and CDR2 sequences are MGHDK and SYGVNS. CDR3 loop: CASGLAGGDEQFF. The CDR3 DNA follows: TGTGCCAGCGGACTAGCGGGTGGGGATGAGCAGTTCTTC.

The rearrangement uses TRBV18 and TRBJ1-2, with D tentatively TRBD1 (5 bases). V lost 5 bases and J 2 bases, leaving 12 bases between the germline ends. CDR3 size: 14 residues. Germline CDR1 and CDR2: KGHSH and LQKENI. The CDR3 region is CASSAQGTNYGYTF. DNA of the CDR3: TGTGCCAGCTCAGCGCAGGGTACGAACTATGGCTACACCTTC.

The table lists this clonotype with many counts. V usage is TRBV27 and J usage is TRBJ2-5; 12 bases are shared with TRBD2. The CDR3 extends over 16 amino acids. With 6 bases clipped from V and 5 bases from J, the junction kept 10 bases outside the gene matches. The germline gives CDR1 MNHEY, CDR2 SMNVEV (reference sequence). CDR3 sequence: CASRRTSGATGETQYF. The CDR3 coding sequence is TGTGCCAGCAGGCGGACTAGCGGGGCCACAGGGGAGACCCAGTACTTC.

The chain couples TRBV12-3 or TRBV12-4 to TRBJ2-1; D not resolved. The CDR3 sequence is 15 residues long. The V end lost 6 bases, the J end lost 5 bases, and 17 bases lay between the germline ends. The CDR3 nucleotides are TGTGCCAGCAGCTTTACCGGGTCGAGTAACAATGAGCAGTTCTTC. This codes for CASSFTGSSNNEQFF.

This clonotype occurred many times. The V and J genes are TRBV5-1 and TRBJ1-6, with a weak D call TRBD1 (5 bases). V lost 2 bases and J lost 3, with 12 bases in between. The CDR3 covers 16 residues. The germline gives CDR1 SGHRS, CDR2 YFSETQ. Here the CDR3 DNA reads TGCGCCAGCAGCTTTTCCGGGACCGACTATAATTCACCCCTCCACTTT. Protein sequence: CASSFSGTDYNSPLHF.

This clonotype was detected ten times or more. V and J are TRBV7-8 and TRBJ2-3; D unclear. The CDR3 length is 16 residues. The germline CDR1 and CDR2 sequences are SGHVS and FQNEAQ. The V end was cut by 1 base, the J end by 2 bases, with 13 bases between. Here the CDR3 reads CASSLVPALVTDTQYF. The CDR3 nucleotides are TGTGCCAGCAGCTTAGTCCCCGCCCTGGTCACAGATACGCAGTATTTT.

The chain has TRBV7-9 and TRBJ2-7; 7 bases are shared with TRBD1. The V and J ends lost 8 bases and 3 bases, in that order; junction bases with no gene match: 4. CDR1 and CDR2 from the germline V gene are SEHNR and FQNEAQ (reference sequence). The CDR3 loop spans 12 amino acids. DNA of the CDR3: TGTGCCAGCGGGACAGTTATCTACGAGCAGTACTTC. This gives the protein CASGTVIYEQYF. The whole variable domain, remainder taken from reference TRBV7-9 and TRBJ2-7, is DTGVSQNPRHKITKRGQNVTFRCDPISEHNRLYWYRQTLGQGPEFLTYFQNEAQLEKSRLLSDRFSAERPKGSFSTLEIQRTEQGDSAMYLCASGTVIYEQYFGPGTRLTVT.

This clonotype was seen repeatedly, ten times or more. CDR3 protein: CASSKAGSYEQYV. As DNA, the CDR3 is TGTGCCAGCAGTAAGGCCGGCAGCTACGAGCAGTACGTC. V and J are TRBV6-2 or TRBV6-3 and TRBJ2-7; no clear D gene. Per the germline V gene, CDR1 is MNHEY and CDR2 is SVGEGT. This CDR3 region has 13 residues. Trimming shortened V by 5 bases and J by 3 bases, and 11 bases separated the two germline ends.

The chain links TRBV3-1 to TRBJ2-2; D is perhaps TRBD2 (6 bases). Germline V gene lookup returns CDR1 LGHDT and CDR2 YNNKEL (reference sequence). V was cut by 8 bases and J by 0 bases, with 22 bases left in between. This CDR3 region has 18 residues. The CDR3 loop reads CASGGTAESTANTGELFF. The CDR3 bases are TGTGCCAGCGGGGGGACGGCAGAGAGTACAGCGAACACCGGGGAGCTGTTTTTT.

The table lists this clonotype with many counts. The chain carries TRBV7-3 and TRBJ2-2; 11 bases are shared with TRBD2. Germline CDR1 SGHTA, CDR2 FQGTGA. The CDR3 spans 16 residues. The V gene end was trimmed by 3 bases and the J gene end by 0 bases; junction bases not matched to a gene: 0. The CDR3 DNA sequence: TGTGCCAGCAGCTTGACTAGCGGGGCGAACACCGGGGAGCTGTTTTTT. Amino acids: CASSLTSGANTGELFF.